The subject of this entry is one T cell receptor beta chain. Clones were read by immunoSEQ multiplex PCR, and TCRdb kept only the in-frame ones, dropping some. This sample yields about 120,000 clones, of which roughly 89% are seen a single time; 3.5% to 4% belongs to the top ten. This specimen belongs to a study of blood T cell repertoires in COVID-19. The CDR3 loop spans 13 amino acids. From germline, CDR1 is SEHNR and CDR2 FQNEAQ (reference sequence). With 11 bases removed from V and 5 bases from J, the gap between germline ends came to 18 bases. Recruited during active infection, patients (from Seattle) were subsequently followed longitudinally.

The rearrangement uses TRBV7-9 and TRBJ1-1; D unclear. The clonotype was recovered from a woman in her fifties or sixties with COVID-19, enrolled during active disease. The sequenced material came from peripheral blood. CDR3 region: CAGSRLPETEAFF. The CDR3 DNA follows: TGTGCCGGATCTCGCCTCCCGGAGACTGAAGCTTTCTTT. Full variable domain (remainder filled in from reference TRBV7-9 and TRBJ1-1): DTGVSQNPRHKITKRGQNVTFRCDPISEHNRLYWYRQTLGQGPEFLTYFQNEAQLEKSRLLSDRFSAERPKGSFSTLEIQRTEQGDSAMYLCAGSRLPETEAFFGQGTRLTVV.